This is a list of T cell receptor beta chains from one sample in a study of shared clonotypes between healthy human individuals. Using immunoSEQ multiplex PCR, the repertoire was profiled, and TCRdb retains in-frame clones only, with some absent. The sample yields about a million clones, about 72% seen once. Sequenced sample: memory CD4+ T cells from PBMCs. All receptors come from a man younger than 30 in good health. Some clones in this sample may be carry-over from other donors' samples. Both conserved end residues are part of each CDR3. The order of the fields is CDR3 DNA, CDR3 protein, V gene, J gene, clone size, D gene, CDR3 length. The D gene is left open where the match is weak. The listing skips clone size in some rows; elsewhere it reads once, few, many or a size class.

CDR3 DNA: TGCAGCGTCCGAAGACTAGCGGGTGACAATGAGCAGTTCTTC; CDR3 protein: CSVRRLAGDNEQFF; V gene: TRBV29-1; J gene: TRBJ2-1; clone size: NA; D gene: TRBD2; CDR3 length: 14
CDR3 DNA: TGCGCCAGCAGCTTGGCCGTTCCAACCCAAGAGACCCAGTACTTC; CDR3 protein: CASSLAVPTQETQYF; V gene: TRBV5-1; J gene: TRBJ2-5; clone size: NA; D gene: NA; CDR3 length: 15
CDR3 DNA: TGTGCCAGCAGTTTGTCGAATGGAAACACCATATATTTT; CDR3 protein: CASSLSNGNTIYF; V gene: TRBV27; J gene: TRBJ1-3; clone size: NA; D gene: NA; CDR3 length: 13
CDR3 DNA: TGTGCCAGCAGCCCCGGACAGGGTGGGTGGAATGAGCAGTTCTTC; CDR3 protein: CASSPGQGGWNEQFF; V gene: TRBV11-3; J gene: TRBJ2-1; clone size: NA; D gene: TRBD1; CDR3 length: 15
CDR3 DNA: TGTGCCAGCAGTATGGGAAATCAGCCCCAGCATTTT; CDR3 protein: CASSMGNQPQHF; V gene: TRBV6-1; J gene: TRBJ1-5; clone size: few; D gene: NA; CDR3 length: 12
CDR3 DNA: TGTGCCAGCAGTTTGTACTCCACTGAAGCTTTCTTT; CDR3 protein: CASSLYSTEAFF; V gene: TRBV28; J gene: TRBJ1-1; clone size: few; D gene: NA; CDR3 length: 12
CDR3 DNA: TGCGCCAGCAGTGAGGCCGGGACTAGCGCCTCTACCCAGTACTTC; CDR3 protein: CASSEAGTSASTQYF; V gene: TRBV10-1; J gene: TRBJ2-5; clone size: NA; D gene: TRBD2; CDR3 length: 15
CDR3 DNA: TGTGCCAGCAGCTTAGTCTCAGGGGTCACCGGGGAGCTGTTTTTT; CDR3 protein: CASSLVSGVTGELFF; V gene: TRBV7-9; J gene: TRBJ2-2; clone size: NA; D gene: NA; CDR3 length: 15
CDR3 DNA: TGCGCCAGCAGCCAAGATCCCGGGACTAGCGGGAGGCAACACACAGATACGCAGTATTTT; CDR3 protein: CASSQDPGTSGRQHTDTQYF; V gene: TRBV4-1; J gene: TRBJ2-3; clone size: NA; D gene: TRBD2; CDR3 length: 20
CDR3 DNA: TGTGCCTGGAGTTTCGGGGCGCAAGGAAAACTGTTTTTT; CDR3 protein: CAWSFGAQGKLFF; V gene: TRBV30; J gene: TRBJ1-4; clone size: NA; D gene: NA; CDR3 length: 13